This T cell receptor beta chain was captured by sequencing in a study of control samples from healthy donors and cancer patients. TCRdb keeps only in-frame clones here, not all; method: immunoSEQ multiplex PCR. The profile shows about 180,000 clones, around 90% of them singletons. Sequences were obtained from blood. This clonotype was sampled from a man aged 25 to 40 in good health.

CDR3 sequence (DNA): TGTGCCAGCAGTCTTTCTTCAGGGCATAATTCACCCCTCCACTTT. This gives the protein CASSLSSGHNSPLHF. The gene calls are TRBV6-2 or TRBV6-3 and TRBJ1-6; tentative D call: TRBD1 (5 bases). V lost 5 bases and J 5 bases, leaving 13 bases between the germline ends. Germline values: CDR1 MNHEY, CDR2 SVGEGT. The length of the CDR3 is 15 residues.